The next 9 T cell receptor beta chains were all read from a single sample in a study of T cells in Graves' hyperthyroidism and ophthalmopathy. There were TCR beta CDR3 regions amplified from RNA transcripts. TCR CDR3 regions were first amplified by RT-PCR with HTBI primers. TCRdb reanalysed the multiplex PCR reads using MiXCR and keeps one entry per CDR3 protein. The sample has roughly 180,000 distinct CDR3 sequences, just under 9.5% seen once; the top ten hold approximately 20%. Sequenced sample: blood. The receptors originated from a young woman with Graves' hyperthyroidism that later progressed to Graves' ophthalmopathy.

This clonotype came up a few times. V and J are TRBV7-3 and TRBJ2-1; no firm D call. Germline V gives CDR1 SGHTA, CDR2 FQGTGA. The CDR3 extends over 14 amino acids. Deletions cut 6 bases from V and 10 bases from J, with 19 bases between. CDR3 protein: CASSPYPSWPEQFF. The CDR3 bases are TGTGCCAGCAGTCCATACCCTTCTTGGCCGGAGCAGTTCTTC.

This clonotype was counted at least ten times. This chain links TRBV15 with TRBJ1-1; D unresolved. From germline, CDR1 is LNHNV and CDR2 YYDKDF (reference sequence). This CDR3 contains 13 residues. V was shortened by 2 bases and J by 0 bases, with 4 bases between the two germline ends. Here the CDR3 reads CATSRLMNTEAFF. The DNA for the CDR3 is TGTGCCACCAGCAGACTTATGAACACTGAAGCTTTCTTT.

Many counts were recorded for this clonotype. V is TRBV10-3 and J is TRBJ1-1, with D hard to call. The V and J ends lost 6 bases and 1 base respectively, with 6 bases between them. CDR1 is ENHRY and CDR2 is SYGVKD in the germline V gene. This CDR3 spans 12 amino acids. The CDR3 loop is CAISLGNTEAFF. The CDR3 DNA reads as TGTGCCATCAGCTTAGGGAACACTGAAGCTTTCTTT.

Ten or more counts support this clonotype. The chain has TRBV7-8 and TRBJ2-5; 10 positions match TRBD1. The CDR3 totals 15 residues. The V and J ends lost 8 bases and 2 bases, in that order; junction bases with no gene match: 8. Germline V gives CDR1 SGHVS, CDR2 FQNEAQ. The DNA of the CDR3 is TGTGCCAGCCACACCGGGACAGGGGTGCAAGAGACCCAGTACTTC. It is translated as CASHTGTGVQETQYF.

In its sample, this clonotype was seen a few times. J is TRBJ1-2 and V is TRBV30; TRBD1 agrees at 9 bases. There are 11 residues in the CDR3. The junction had 1 base not matched to a gene; V was cut back by 5 bases and J by 6 bases. Looked up from germline, CDR1 is GTSNPN and CDR2 is SVGIG (reference sequence). The CDR3 region has the DNA TGTGCCTGGCGGACAGGGGATGGCTACACCTTC. Residues: CAWRTGDGYTF.

This clonotype has a count of ten or more. The J gene is TRBJ2-1, the V gene TRBV29-1; 7 nucleotides match TRBD1. Germline CDR1 reads SQVTM; CDR2 reads ANQGSEA. V was clipped by 6 bases and J by 10 bases; unmatched bases: 9. CDR3 size: 12 residues. This chain's CDR3 is CSVGDRGYEQFF. CDR3 nucleotides: TGCAGCGTGGGGGACAGAGGGTACGAGCAGTTCTTC.

The sample holds many counts of this clonotype. The chain combines TRBV12-3 or TRBV12-4 with TRBJ2-7, with D unclear. Trimming cost V 5 bases and J 8 bases, with 10 bases left between them. The CDR3 sequence is 11 residues long. The CDR3 nucleotides read TGTGCCAGCAGTGACCGGGCTAAGCAGTACTTC. Translating gives CASSDRAKQYF.

This clonotype was seen many times. The chain is built from TRBV5-1 and TRBJ2-7; possibly TRBD1 for D (5 bases). In germline, CDR1 is SGHRS, CDR2 YFSETQ. There are 13 residues in the CDR3. V was shortened by 5 bases and J by 0 bases, with 9 bases between the two germline ends. This chain's CDR3 is CASRVTASYEQYF. Here the CDR3 DNA reads TGCGCCAGCAGAGTGACAGCCTCCTACGAGCAGTACTTC.

This clonotype has ten or more counts. The chain uses TRBV5-1 and TRBJ2-1; unclear D gene. Trimming took off 7 bases at V and 8 bases at J, with 10 bases between the two ends. CDR1 and CDR2 (germline): SGHRS, YFSETQ. This CDR3 is 11 amino acids long. Written as DNA, the CDR3 is TGCGCCAGCGGCGAGTGGGATGAGCAGTTCTTC. This gives the protein CASGEWDEQFF.